Each of the 30 T cell receptor beta chains below was sequenced from the same sample in a study of CD8+CD57+ T cells in acquired aplastic anemia. TCR beta VDJ and CDR3 were profiled, and genomic DNA was the template. TCRdb re-analysed the reads in MiXCR, keeping a single row per CDR3 protein. The table has some 200,000 distinct CDR3 sequences, approximately 48% seen once; the top ten hold 8% to 10%. The patients chosen for sequencing had shown expansion of CD8+CD57+ cells (detected by flow cytometry). Sequenced material: sorted CD4+, CD8+, or CD8+CD57+ T cells (not recorded which) from PBMCs. Every receptor here comes from a human donor with aplastic anemia.

This clonotype was counted many times. The chain is built from TRBV5-1 and TRBJ2-7; 9 bases line up with TRBD1. The CDR3 consists of 15 residues. V shed 3 bases, J shed 7 bases, and the junction held 11 bases outside the gene matches. CDR1 is SGHRS and CDR2 is YFSETQ in the germline V gene. The CDR3 DNA reads as TGCGCCAGCAGCTCCCAGACAGGGGGAATGAGGGAGCAGTACTTC. This sequence encodes CASSSQTGGMREQYF.

This clonotype was seen many times. This chain connects TRBV7-2 to TRBJ2-7, with D maybe TRBD1 (5 bases). The V gene's germline CDR1 is SGHTA and CDR2 FQGNSA. The CDR3 loop spans 15 amino acids. V was clipped by 5 bases and J by 2 bases, with 16 bases between them. This chain's CDR3 is CASSVGARHTYEQYF. In nucleotides, the CDR3 is TGTGCCAGCAGCGTTGGGGCGAGACATACCTACGAGCAGTACTTC.

In its sample, this clonotype was seen many times. The gene calls are TRBV6-5 and TRBJ1-1, with 7 bases lining up with TRBD1. Per the germline V gene, CDR1 is MNHEY and CDR2 is SVGAGI. This CDR3 has 13 residues. Unmatched junction bases numbered 3, after V lost 4 bases and J lost 4 bases. The CDR3 DNA reads as TGTGCCAGCAGTTTCCGACAGGGCACTGAAGCTTTCTTT. Its protein product is CASSFRQGTEAFF.

This clonotype was seen many times. The gene calls are TRBV29-1 and TRBJ1-2; D remains unclear. Germline CDR1 SQVTM, CDR2 ANQGSEA. The CDR3 is 15 residues long. V lost 4 bases and J 5 bases, leaving 20 bases between the germline ends. CDR3 nucleotides: TGCAGCGTTGGTCCCCTCAGGAGCCCTGGATATGGCTACACCTTC. Translating gives CSVGPLRSPGYGYTF.

At least ten counts were recorded for this clonotype. This chain links TRBV6-5 with TRBJ1-6; 8 nucleotides align to TRBD1. The germline V gene encodes CDR1 MNHEY and CDR2 SVGAGI. V lost 3 bases and J lost 8; bases outside the gene matches: 6. The CDR3 runs to 15 residues. The CDR3 nucleotides are TGTGCCAGCAGTTATTGGGACAGGACTGATTCACCCCTCCACTTT. This gives the protein CASSYWDRTDSPLHF.

This clonotype has just a few counts. The CDR3 carries no conserved terminal phenylalanine or tryptophan, so it likely arises from a read error. The gene calls are TRBV7-2 and TRBJ1-1; D remains unclear. CDR1 is SGHTA, CDR2 FQGNSA, per germline. The CDR3 length is 14 residues. CDR3 DNA sequence: TGTGCCAGCAGCTTAGTCCTGGGTGCCACTGACGCTTTCTCT. Encoded protein: CASSLVLGATDAFS.

This chain joins TRBV19 and TRBJ2-7; TRBD2 aligns across 7 bases. The CDR3 totals 14 residues. Germline CDR1 is LNHDA and CDR2 is SQIVND (reference sequence). V lost 6 bases to trimming and J lost 2 bases; unmatched junction nucleotides: 7. CDR3 amino acids: CASSHSGFPYEQYF. The DNA for the CDR3 is TGTGCCAGTAGCCATAGCGGGTTTCCCTACGAGCAGTACTTC.

As DNA, the CDR3 is TGTGCCAGCAGTACCGGGGTACGTGAGCAGTTCTTC. This gives the protein CASSTGVREQFF. The rearrangement links TRBV6-1 to TRBJ2-1; perhaps TRBD2 as D (5 bases). CDR1 is MNHNS and CDR2 is SASEGT in the germline V gene. The CDR3 has 12 residues. The V and J ends lost 5 bases and 9 bases respectively, with 11 bases between them.

This clonotype has only a few counts. The chain has TRBV11-2 and TRBJ2-3; 7 nucleotides match TRBD2. The CDR3 has 18 amino acids. The germline V gene encodes CDR1 SGHAT and CDR2 FQNNGV. J lost 0 bases, V lost 1 base, and 10 bases had no gene match. The CDR3 region is CASSLGVGGLASTDTQYF. The CDR3 nucleotides are TGTGCCAGCAGCTTAGGGGTGGGGGGGTTGGCGAGCACAGATACGCAGTATTTT.

This clonotype showed up many times. This chain connects TRBV19 to TRBJ1-5; D ambiguous. The germline V gene encodes CDR1 LNHDA and CDR2 SQIVND (reference sequence). Trimming left V 7 bases short and J 0 bases short, with 7 bases between. The CDR3 extends over 13 amino acids. CDR3 DNA sequence: TGTGCCAGTAAGGATTATAGCAATCAGCCCCAGCATTTT. This translates into CASKDYSNQPQHF.

In this sample, this clonotype turned up a few times. One junction end does not reproduce the germline sequence, and a read error may be involved. The chain joins TRBV7-9 to TRBJ2-5; D is perhaps TRBD1 (6 bases). CDR1 is SEHNR, CDR2 FQNEAQ, per germline (reference sequence). The length of the CDR3 is 16 residues. The CDR3 nucleotides read TGTGCCAGCAGCTTAAACAGGGTAGGGCAGCAAGAGACCCAGCACTTC. It encodes CASSLNRVGQQETQHF.

The genes are TRBV20-1 and TRBJ1-1; possible D gene TRBD1, 5 bases. Trimming pared 6 bases from V and 4 bases from J, leaving 18 bases between. This CDR3 is built from 14 residues. The germline gives CDR1 DFQATT, CDR2 SNEGSKA (reference sequence). Here the CDR3 reads CSARESGRGTEAFF. CDR3 in DNA: TGCAGTGCGAGGGAGTCGGGGAGGGGCACTGAAGCTTTCTTT.

The CDR3 DNA sequence: TGCAGTGCTAGTTCCGGACTACCCTCCTACGAGCAGTACTTC. Protein product: CSASSGLPSYEQYF. This chain uses TRBV20-1 with TRBJ2-7, with a possible D match to TRBD2 (6 bases). The CDR3 spans 14 residues. The V end was cut by 3 bases, the J end by 0 bases, with 12 bases between. Germline CDR1 is DFQATT and CDR2 is SNEGSKA (reference sequence).

This sequence joins TRBV7-3 and TRBJ2-7; the D gene is possibly TRBD2 (5 bases). The CDR3 has 12 amino acids. The V end lost 9 bases, the J end lost 1 base, and 10 bases lay between the germline ends. CDR1 and CDR2 from the germline V gene are SGHTA and FQGTGA. Written as DNA, the CDR3 is TGTGCCAGTACGGACTCGTCCTACGAGCAGTACTTC. The encoded protein is CASTDSSYEQYF.

There are many counts of this clonotype. The rearrangement joins TRBV3-1 to TRBJ1-6, with D unresolved. The CDR3 is made up of 10 amino acids. The V gene's germline CDR1 is LGHDT and CDR2 YNNKEL (reference sequence). V lost 3 bases to trimming and J lost 14 bases, with 5 bases between them. CDR3 sequence: CASSHWALHF. The CDR3 DNA reads as TGTGCCAGCAGCCACTGGGCCCTCCACTTT.

The chain is built from TRBV4-2 and TRBJ2-7, with TRBD1 matching over 8 bases. With V trimmed by 4 bases and J by 6 bases, 11 bases remained unmatched. Germline loops: CDR1 LGHNA, CDR2 YNFKEQ. The length of the CDR3 is 15 residues. The CDR3, as DNA: TGTGCCAGCAGCCCTTGGACAGGGCCGAAGGGCGAGCAGTACTTC. Residues: CASSPWTGPKGEQYF.

This sequence joins TRBV19 and TRBJ1-4, with no clear D. Between the trimmed V and J ends, which lost 5 bases and 2 bases, there was a span of 9 bases. CDR1 and CDR2 (germline): LNHDA, SQIVND (reference sequence). The CDR3 is made up of 14 amino acids. As DNA, the CDR3 is TGTGCCAGTAGTTTCCGTTTGACTAATGAAAAACTGTTTTTT. It encodes CASSFRLTNEKLFF. The full variable domain, rest sourced from reference TRBV19 and TRBJ1-4, is DGGITQSPKYLFRKEGQNVTLSCEQNLNHDAMYWYRQDPGQGLRLIYYSQIVNDFQKGDIAEGYSVSREKKESFPLTVTSAQKNPTAFYLCASSFRLTNEKLFFGSGTQLSVL.

The CDR3 DNA is TGTGCCAGCAGCTTATCTCAGGGAAACACCATATATTTT. Translation gives CASSLSQGNTIYF. The V gene is TRBV7-2, the J gene TRBJ1-3, with D uncertain. The germline CDR1 and CDR2 sequences are SGHTA and FQGNSA. V gave up 2 bases and J gave up 4 bases, with 6 bases separating them. The CDR3 totals 13 residues.

In regard to this clonotype: At one end the junction does not follow the germline gene, possibly because of a read error. J is TRBJ2-2 and V is TRBV20-1; D is perhaps TRBD1 (6 bases). The CDR3 loop spans 16 amino acids. The V gene's germline CDR1 is DFQATT and CDR2 SNEGSKA (reference sequence). The CDR3 region has the DNA TGCAGTGCTAGAGATAGGAGTCAGGGGCGTACCGGGGAGCTGCTTTTT. Translating gives CSARDRSQGRTGELLF.

For this clonotype: Germline and junction disagree at one end, which may indicate a read error. The chain is built from TRBV24-1 and TRBJ2-2, with D unclear. The germline gives CDR1 KGHDR, CDR2 SFDVKD. This CDR3 spans 12 amino acids. The CDR3 DNA is TGTGCCACCAGTCTGTACACCGAGGAGCTGGTTTTT. Its protein product is CATSLYTEELVF.

The genes are TRBV9 and TRBJ1-2; perhaps TRBD1 as D (6 bases). There are 15 residues in the CDR3. V lost 0 bases to trimming and J lost 8 bases, with 17 bases between them. CDR1 is SGDLS and CDR2 is YYNGEE in the germline V gene. CDR3 in DNA: TGTGCCAGCAGCGTAGGTATAGGGGGAGTGGAAGGCTACACCTTC. Protein sequence: CASSVGIGGVEGYTF.

This clonotype has just a few counts. This chain joins TRBV29-1 and TRBJ1-2; no reliable D call. The CDR3 extends over 13 amino acids. Between the trimmed V and J ends, which lost 0 bases and 4 bases, there was a span of 9 bases. The germline V gene encodes CDR1 SQVTM and CDR2 ANQGSEA. CDR3 protein: CSVEDSPRYGYTF. In DNA form, the CDR3 reads TGCAGCGTTGAAGACAGTCCACGCTATGGCTACACCTTC.

This clonotype was picked up many times. This may arise from a read error, as a much more abundant clone is one base away. This chain links TRBV19 with TRBJ2-3; D gene uncertain. This CDR3 comprises 13 residues. CDR1 is LNHDA and CDR2 is SQIVND in the germline V gene (reference sequence). CDR3 loop: CTSSLAPTDTQYF. The CDR3 DNA reads TGTACCAGTAGCCTGGCCCCCACAGATACGCAGTATTTT.

This clonotype was found a few times. V usage is TRBV10-2 and J usage is TRBJ2-7; TRBD1 aligns across 10 bases. The junction had 4 bases not matched to a gene; V was cut back by 7 bases and J by 4 bases. CDR1 WSHSY and CDR2 SAAADI come from the germline V gene. The CDR3 is 13 residues long. CDR3 in DNA: TGCGCCAGCACGGACAGGGGGGGGTACGAGCAGTACTTC. This sequence encodes CASTDRGGYEQYF.

This clonotype appeared many times. The chain joins TRBV7-3 to TRBJ2-2; 12 nucleotides match TRBD2. The CDR3 is made up of 14 amino acids. Germline lookup yields CDR1 SGHTA and CDR2 FQGTGA. The V segment lost 6 bases and the J segment 4 bases; nucleotides outside the gene matches: 0. The CDR3 DNA sequence: TGTGCCAGCAGACTAGCGGGAGGCACCGGGGAGCTGTTTTTT. This translates into CASRLAGGTGELFF.

This clonotype was picked up many times. The V call is TRBV19, the J call TRBJ1-1; D uncertain. The CDR3 length is 15 residues. Germline lookup yields CDR1 LNHDA and CDR2 SQIVND (reference sequence). V was shortened by 6 bases and J by 1 base, with 15 bases between the two germline ends. Written as DNA, the CDR3 is TGTGCCAGTAGCACAACGAGGGCTGGGAACACTGAAGCTTTCTTT. It yields the protein CASSTTRAGNTEAFF. Full variable domain (outside the CDR3, taken from reference TRBV19 and TRBJ1-1): DGGITQSPKYLFRKEGQNVTLSCEQNLNHDAMYWYRQDPGQGLRLIYYSQIVNDFQKGDIAEGYSVSREKKESFPLTVTSAQKNPTAFYLCASSTTRAGNTEAFFGQGTRLTVV.

On this clonotype itself: The germline gene is not matched at one end of the junction; a read error may be the cause. CDR3 sequence reads: CVTSREAYEQYF. The CDR3, as DNA: TGTGTCACCAGCAGAGAGGCCTACGAGCAGTACTTC. J is TRBJ2-7 and V is TRBV15; the D is unclear. This CDR3 is built from 12 residues. The V gene's germline CDR1 is LNHNV and CDR2 YYDKDF (reference sequence).

This clonotype was observed at least ten times. The chain employs TRBV11-3 and TRBJ2-1; D is unresolved. V was clipped by 3 bases and J by 10 bases, with 7 bases between them. CDR1 SGHNT and CDR2 YENEEA come from the germline V gene. The CDR3 runs 11 residues. The CDR3 loop is CASSFSAEQFF. Here the CDR3 DNA reads TGTGCCAGCAGCTTCTCAGCAGAGCAGTTCTTC.

This clonotype was detected a few times. CDR3: CASSNPETGDYNEQFF. The CDR3 DNA reads as TGTGCCAGTAGTAACCCCGAGACAGGGGACTACAATGAGCAGTTCTTC. The chain is built from TRBV19 and TRBJ2-1; 8 bases are shared with TRBD1. The CDR3 sequence is 16 residues long. Looked up from germline, CDR1 is LNHDA and CDR2 is SQIVND (reference sequence). The trim removed 4 bases at V and 3 bases at J, leaving 8 bases unmatched.

This clonotype was seen ten or more times. The chain combines TRBV6-1 with TRBJ2-7, with TRBD2 matching 8 bases. Per germline, CDR1 MNHNS and CDR2 SASEGT. The J segment lost 3 bases and the V segment lost 8 bases, leaving 6 bases of the junction unmatched. CDR3 size: 13 residues. CDR3 protein: CASQNGRGYEQYF. The CDR3 DNA sequence: TGTGCCAGCCAAAACGGGAGGGGCTACGAGCAGTACTTC.